Shown below are 9 T cell receptor beta chains from a single sample sequenced in a study of cytomegalovirus exposure and HLA in healthy donors. In the PCR, 60 Vbeta and 13 Jbeta primers were used. Repertoires were generated with immunoSEQ multiplex PCR, while TCRdb's copy carries only in-frame clones and drops some. In the table there are some 150,000 clones, about 74% of which are singletons. The specimen was PBMCs. The receptor set was obtained from a woman in her forties in good health and CMV-seronegative.

J is TRBJ1-1 and V is TRBV18; TRBD1 matches 7 bases. The germline gives CDR1 KGHSH, CDR2 LQKENI. V shed 8 bases, J shed 11 bases, and the junction held 14 bases outside the gene matches. CDR3 size: 13 residues. The CDR3 sequence is CASREPDRETAFF. CDR3 sequence (DNA): TGTGCCAGCCGGGAACCTGACAGGGAGACGGCTTTCTTT.

V and J are TRBV6-6 and TRBJ1-2; 12 nucleotides agree with TRBD1. The ends lost 6 bases at V and 6 bases at J; junction bases unmatched: 5. CDR3 length: 14 amino acids. Germline V gene lookup returns CDR1 MNHNY and CDR2 SVGAGI (reference sequence). The CDR3 is CASRTGTGGHGYTF. DNA of the CDR3: TGTGCCAGCAGGACTGGGACAGGGGGCCATGGCTACACCTTC.

Turning to this clone: Other DNA sequences of this sample code for an identical CDR3. The genes are TRBV18 and TRBJ2-5, with D possibly matching TRBD2 (5 bases). This CDR3 spans 14 amino acids. Germline CDR1 is KGHSH and CDR2 is LQKENI. Trimming shortened V by 0 bases and J by 2 bases, and 7 bases separated the two germline ends. The DNA of the CDR3 is TGTGCCAGCTCACCACCCGGGGTTCAAGAGACCCAGTACTTC. Protein sequence: CASSPPGVQETQYF.

The chain has TRBV18 and TRBJ2-7; weak D call: TRBD1 (5 bases). Trimming removed 3 bases at V and 2 bases at J, with 14 bases between. The CDR3 is 15 residues long. Germline CDR1 and CDR2: KGHSH and LQKENI. CDR3 sequence reads: CASSPPRQSPYEQYF. The DNA of the CDR3 is TGTGCCAGCTCACCCCCACGACAGAGTCCCTACGAGCAGTACTTC.

The chain links TRBV5-4 to TRBJ1-2, with TRBD1 identical over 12 bases. The CDR3 has 16 residues. V trimming: 4 bases; J trimming: 2 bases; junction bases outside the gene matches: 6. CDR1 SGHNT and CDR2 YYREEE come from the germline V gene (reference sequence). The CDR3 spells CASSQAGQGANYGYTF. CDR3 bases: TGTGCCAGCAGCCAAGCGGGACAGGGGGCGAACTATGGCTACACCTTC.

The chain couples TRBV27 to TRBJ2-7, with 7 bases aligning to TRBD2. Germline CDR1 is MNHEY and CDR2 is SMNVEV (reference sequence). This CDR3 contains 15 residues. J gave up 1 base and V 3 bases, and 6 bases lay outside the gene matches. CDR3 sequence reads: CASSLMGGRSYEQYF. The CDR3 DNA reads as TGTGCCAGCAGTTTGATGGGAGGGAGGTCCTACGAGCAGTACTTC.

This clone was found many times. DNA for the CDR3: TGTGCCAGCGGCGGGACGGACACCGGGGAGCTGTTTTTT. It codes for CASGGTDTGELFF. The chain recombines TRBV6-4 with TRBJ2-2; a possible D gene is TRBD2 (6 bases). The CDR3 runs to 13 residues. Germline V gene sequence: CDR1 MRHNA, CDR2 SNTAGT. The ends were cut back, 8 bases at V and 3 bases at J, with 10 bases in the middle.

V usage is TRBV2 and J usage is TRBJ2-5; tentatively, D is TRBD1 (6 bases). V was shortened by 2 bases and J by 0 bases, with 7 bases between the two germline ends. Germline-derived CDR1 and CDR2 are SNHLY and FYNNEI. This CDR3 spans 14 amino acids. The CDR3 is CASSENRDQETQYF. The CDR3 coding sequence is TGTGCCAGCAGTGAAAACAGGGACCAAGAGACCCAGTACTTC.

The rearrangement links TRBV14 to TRBJ2-5, with 10 bases lining up with TRBD2. This CDR3 has 16 residues. The J segment lost 5 bases and the V segment lost 1 base, leaving 7 bases of the junction unmatched. Germline-derived CDR1 and CDR2 are SGHDN and FVKESK. DNA of the CDR3: TGTGCCAGCAGCCAAGCTCTAGCGGGAGTCGGGGAGACCCAGTACTTC. Residues: CASSQALAGVGETQYF.